The text below deals with one T cell receptor beta chain. Clones were sequenced by immunoSEQ multiplex PCR, and TCRdb holds only the in-frame ones, with some missing. The sample has around 38,000 clones, around 90% seen once. CDR1 LNHDA and CDR2 SQIVND come from the germline V gene (reference sequence). With 4 bases removed from V and 0 bases from J, the gap between germline ends came to 16 bases. The CDR3 consists of 17 residues. The record originates from a study of resident and recirculating memory T cells in vitiligo. Study as a whole: Each patient gave two lesional and two nonlesional epidermal shave biopsies, plus PBMCs. The samples were homogenized without cell sorting before genomic DNA extraction.

The receptor's source is a male donor with vitiligo. Sequenced material: blood. The rearrangement joins TRBV19 to TRBJ2-4; TRBD1 might be the D (5 bases). In nucleotides, the CDR3 is TGTGCCAGTAGTAGACAGTGGCTGCTCGGAGCCAAAAACATTCAGTACTTC. Residues: CASSRQWLLGAKNIQYF.